The source of this T cell receptor beta chain is a study of T cells in Graves' hyperthyroidism and ophthalmopathy. Study observations and caveats: Using 13 V-J features, a model discriminated ophthalmopathy from stable hyperthyroidism.

Amplification of TCR beta CDR3 regions used RNA as the template. The TCR CDR3 first-round RT-PCR relied on the HTBI primer set. TCRdb reprocessed the multiplex PCR reads with MiXCR, giving one entry per CDR3 protein. The data contain around 600,000 distinct CDR3 sequences, about 14% of them singletons. In this sample, this clonotype turned up a few times. Its target is unknown. This CDR3 region has 15 residues. CDR1 and CDR2 from the germline V gene are MDHEN and SYDVKM. V was shortened by 3 bases and J by 2 bases, with 8 bases between the two germline ends. The chain uses TRBV28 and TRBJ2-6; D is uncertain. Sequencing input: blood. This TCR came from a woman younger than 30 with Graves' ophthalmopathy. The CDR3 sequence: CASSLGRAGANVLTF. In nucleotides, the CDR3 is TGTGCCAGCAGTTTGGGTAGAGCTGGGGCCAACGTCCTGACTTTC.